This T cell receptor (beta chain) is drawn from a study of T cell responses to AZD1222 COVID-19 vaccine. Regarding the study as a whole: Along spike, vaccine-associated CD4 TCRs were found throughout, with dominance at 160-218 and 743-854. Baseline serology detected seropositivity in only 5 or 6 AZD1222 recipients. Once two AZD1222 doses were given, Spike-specific TCR breadth and depth went up. The sample set comprised mostly white British donors with more females, and clonal diversity was possibly underestimated.

Data came from immunoSEQ multiplex PCR; TCRdb stores just in-frame clones and leaves some out. The sample holds about 120,000 clones, 70% to 90% seen once. With regard to this clone: Its cognate antigen is unknown.

Germline CDR1 MDHEN, CDR2 SYDVKM. The CDR3 spans 14 residues. J was trimmed by 5 bases and V by 6 bases; bases with no gene match: 5. This TCR was recovered from an adult in good health. V gene TRBV28 combines with J gene TRBJ1-1; 11 bases are shared with TRBD1. The sample in question was peripheral blood, obtained on day 0 of AZD1222 vaccination. CDR3 sequence reads: CASRGQGGRTEAFF. DNA for the CDR3: TGTGCCAGCAGGGGACAGGGGGGAAGGACTGAAGCTTTCTTT.